The 4 T cell receptor beta chains below all came from one sample that was sequenced in a study of T-cell memory formation after mild COVID-19 (dated by TCRdb to the early 2020s). Libraries were constructed by 5' RACE. TCRdb lists the instrument as Illumina NovaSeq 6000. TCRdb took the public reads, trimmed them with fastp at Q25, ran MiXCR for clone calling and kept in-frame beta chains. Records with the same CDR3 protein are collapsed into one entry carrying the most frequent genes and DNA. Present in this sample are about 560,000 distinct CDR3 sequences, 17% of which were seen just once. The top ten hold roughly 8% of the sample. The sequencing input was PBMCs or a T cell subset sorted from them (not recorded which). These receptors were taken from an adult woman who had mild COVID-19 (a few samples of this study predate the infection). The sample titles of this study are shuffled in the database, so cell type and time point are left out; the donor was told from shared clones.

This clonotype has just a few counts. The chain links TRBV4-3 to TRBJ1-4, with a tentative D call TRBD1 (6 bases). CDR3 length: 17 residues. Trimming pared 1 base from V and 0 bases from J, leaving 12 bases between. The germline gives CDR1 LGHNA, CDR2 YSLEER. The CDR3 loop reads CASSQVGGAATNEKLFF. Here the CDR3 DNA reads TGCGCCAGCAGCCAAGTAGGGGGAGCCGCAACTAATGAAAAACTGTTTTTT.

This clonotype came up a few times. The gene calls are TRBV7-2 and TRBJ2-7, with 10 bases identical to TRBD2. The germline V gene encodes CDR1 SGHTA and CDR2 FQGNSA. Losses at the gene ends were 5 bases for V and 5 bases for J; bases not matched to a gene: 3. This CDR3 contains 13 residues. Here the CDR3 reads CASSLGLANEQYF. In DNA form, the CDR3 reads TGTGCCAGCAGCCTGGGACTAGCGAACGAGCAGTACTTC.

This chain joins TRBV7-9 and TRBJ2-4; perhaps TRBD1 as D (5 bases). This CDR3 has 15 residues. V lost 1 base to trimming and J lost 0 bases, with 7 bases between them. From germline, CDR1 is SEHNR and CDR2 FQNEAQ (reference sequence). CDR3 DNA sequence: TGTGCCAGCAGCTTAGAAGGGGAAGCCAAAAACATTCAGTACTTC. Its protein is CASSLEGEAKNIQYF.

This clonotype was recorded a few times. The J gene is TRBJ2-7, the V gene TRBV7-2; D is ambiguous. V shed 2 bases and J shed 2 bases, with 16 bases lying between them. In germline, CDR1 is SGHTA, CDR2 FQGNSA. CDR3 length: 16 amino acids. The CDR3 DNA sequence: TGTGCCAGCAGCTTATTAGAAGGCGGTGCCACCTACGAGCAGTACTTC. It specifies CASSLLEGGATYEQYF.